This TCR beta chain was sequenced for a study of T-cell memory formation after mild COVID-19. As for the study in general: TCR clusters mostly belonged to single donors. Study findings and constraints: Mostly located in CM and EM were contracting CD4+ clones, with contracting CD8+ clones located in EMRA.

This clonotype came up a few times. What it binds is not known. Each CDR3 protein is one row after TCRdb ran MiXCR on the 5' RACE reads. Of about 180,000 distinct CDR3 sequences in the sample, about a sixth were seen once. The CDR3 has 14 amino acids. The ends lost 4 bases at V and 5 bases at J; junction bases unmatched: 5. Germline CDR1 is LGHDT and CDR2 is YNNKEL (reference sequence). The chain links TRBV3-1 to TRBJ2-1; 7 positions match TRBD2. Sequencing was performed on PBMCs or a T cell subset sorted from them (not recorded which). This receptor was taken from an adult woman who had mild COVID-19 (a few samples of this study predate the infection). Cell type and time point are not known. CDR3 amino acids: CASSLLSGNNEQFF. CDR3 sequence (DNA): TGTGCCAGCAGCCTCCTAAGCGGGAACAATGAGCAGTTCTTC.